Each of the 30 T cell receptor beta chains below was sequenced from the same sample in a study of blood T cells in healthy people across ages. The use of a sample-barcoded 5' primer and a J-beta primer mix characterized a second PCR of about 7 to 12 cycles. TCRdb used MiXCR to reprocess the 5' RACE reads, holding one entry per CDR3 protein. This table has approximately 810,000 distinct CDR3 sequences, roughly 34% appearing once. Sequencing was performed on blood. Source of these receptors: a man younger than 35 in good health.

This sequence joins TRBV20-1 and TRBJ1-1; D is undetermined. The CDR3 is 12 residues long. Trimming took 2 bases from V and 4 from J, leaving 8 bases between them. The germline CDR1 and CDR2 sequences are DFQATT and SNEGSKA (reference sequence). CDR3 loop: CSARPGGTEAFF. CDR3 nucleotide sequence: TGCAGTGCTAGACCGGGAGGCACTGAAGCTTTCTTT.

The sample holds many counts of this clonotype. The J gene is TRBJ1-2, the V gene TRBV12-3 or TRBV12-4; a weak D match, TRBD1 (5 bases). This CDR3 is 15 amino acids long. V lost 1 base to trimming and J lost 0 bases, with 9 bases between them. DNA of the CDR3: TGTGCCAGCAGTTTAGGCAGGGTGGCTAACTATGGCTACACCTTC. It translates to CASSLGRVANYGYTF.

The chain uses TRBV28 and TRBJ1-1, with TRBD1 matching over 7 bases. Per the germline V gene, CDR1 is MDHEN and CDR2 is SYDVKM. V gave up 6 bases and J gave up 7 bases; unmatched junction bases: 8. The CDR3 sequence is 13 residues long. This CDR3 reads CASSEGGAGEAFF. In DNA, the CDR3 is TGTGCCAGCAGCGAAGGGGGCGCCGGTGAAGCTTTCTTT.

This chain connects TRBV4-2 to TRBJ1-2, with 8 bases aligning to TRBD1. The germline CDR1 and CDR2 sequences are LGHNA and YNFKEQ. V lost 0 bases to trimming and J lost 6 bases; unmatched junction nucleotides: 6. The CDR3 is made up of 15 amino acids. CDR3 DNA sequence: TGTGCCAGCAGCCAAGAGGCAGGGGGCGCAGATGGCTACACCTTC. This gives the protein CASSQEAGGADGYTF.

V is TRBV20-1 and J is TRBJ2-4; 9 positions agree with TRBD1. The end of the DNA is better explained by TRBJ2-7, so the J call may be wrong. Germline V lookup: CDR1 DFQATT, CDR2 SNEGSKA (reference sequence). The CDR3 contains 13 residues. This CDR3 reads CSASRQGEDEQYF. CDR3 sequence (DNA): TGCAGTGCTTCCCGACAGGGGGAGGACGAGCAGTACTTC.

The chain joins TRBV5-1 to TRBJ2-1; TRBD2 agrees at 11 bases. The CDR3 totals 17 residues. Germline V gene lookup returns CDR1 SGHRS and CDR2 YFSETQ. The ends lost 4 bases at V and 0 bases at J; junction bases unmatched: 6. The CDR3 region has the DNA TGCGCCAGCAGCCTACTAGCGGGGGAACCCTCCTACAATGAGCAGTTCTTC. Its protein product is CASSLLAGEPSYNEQFF.

This clonotype was counted between two and nine times. The rearrangement links TRBV3-1 to TRBJ2-3, with TRBD2 matching 13 bases. The CDR3 loop spans 19 amino acids. The germline V gene has CDR1 LGHDT and CDR2 YNNKEL (reference sequence). Trimming cost V 4 bases and J 0 bases; bases outside gene matches: 10. The CDR3, as DNA: TGTGCCAGCAGCCTCTGGACTAGCGGGGGAGTATCTAGCACAGATACGCAGTATTTT. It translates to CASSLWTSGGVSSTDTQYF.

About this clonotype itself: Germline and junction disagree at one end, which may indicate a read error. The chain is built from TRBV20-1 and TRBJ1-2; perhaps TRBD1 as D (6 bases). Germline V gene data show CDR1 as DFQATT and CDR2 as SNEGSKA (reference sequence). The CDR3 is made up of 12 amino acids. The DNA for the CDR3 is TGCAGTGCCAAGGACAGTTTCTATGACTACACCTTC. Protein: CSAKDSFYDYTF.

A few counts support this clonotype. The chain combines TRBV7-2 with TRBJ1-5; tentative D call: TRBD1 (5 bases). This CDR3 comprises 15 residues. Germline V gives CDR1 SGHTA, CDR2 FQGNSA. V was cut by 5 bases and J by 0 bases, with 11 bases left in between. CDR3 region: CASSPGLLSNQPQHF. CDR3 DNA sequence: TGTGCCAGCAGCCCGGGACTGCTTAGCAATCAGCCCCAGCATTTT.

With regard to this clonotype: A read error may explain this, as a much larger clone is one base away. The genes are TRBV7-2 and TRBJ2-5; tentative D call: TRBD1 (5 bases). Germline CDR1 is SGHTA and CDR2 is FQGNSA. V lost 6 bases and J lost 11, with 22 bases in between. The CDR3 length is 14 residues. The DNA for the CDR3 is TGTGCCAGCAGTAGGTCGACAGATTACAATGAGCAGTACTTC. It is translated as CASSRSTDYNEQYF.

The genes are TRBV7-2 and TRBJ2-3; no reliable D call. The V end lost 5 bases, the J end lost 0 bases, and 21 bases lay between the germline ends. This CDR3 has 18 residues. The germline gives CDR1 SGHTA, CDR2 FQGNSA. CDR3 DNA: TGTGCCAGCAGCCCGGGTGGGATTGCTGACGCCAGCACAGATACGCAGTATTTT. It encodes CASSPGGIADASTDTQYF.

The CDR3 is CASSLASENQPQHF. Written as DNA, the CDR3 is TGTGCCAGCAGCTTAGCTTCCGAAAATCAGCCCCAGCATTTT. The rearrangement links TRBV7-9 to TRBJ1-5; no definite D call. Trimming removed 0 bases from V and 4 bases from J, with 7 bases in between. CDR3 length equals 14 residues. Germline assignment: CDR1 SEHNR and CDR2 FQNEAQ (reference sequence).

This clonotype was picked up a small number of times. The chain carries TRBV11-2 and TRBJ1-2; a possible D gene is TRBD1 (5 bases). V lost 0 bases and J lost 7, with 12 bases in between. Germline assignment: CDR1 SGHAT and CDR2 FQNNGV. The CDR3 is 14 amino acids. CDR3 protein: CASSLERGGGGYTF. For the CDR3, the DNA is TGTGCCAGCAGCTTAGAGAGGGGCGGTGGTGGCTACACCTTC.

The V gene is TRBV5-1, the J gene TRBJ2-5; 10 bases agree with TRBD1. Germline V gene data show CDR1 as SGHRS and CDR2 as YFSETQ. V lost 4 bases and J lost 1; bases outside the gene matches: 7. This CDR3 has 16 amino acids. The CDR3 loop is CASSTRDRGGQETQYF. The CDR3 DNA reads TGCGCCAGCAGCACCCGGGACAGGGGAGGCCAAGAGACCCAGTACTTC.

Many counts were recorded for this clonotype. The genes are TRBV2 and TRBJ1-2; D is ambiguous. V was clipped by 0 bases and J by 5 bases, with 7 bases between them. Germline V gene sequence: CDR1 SNHLY, CDR2 FYNNEI. This CDR3 has 13 amino acids. The CDR3 coding sequence is TGTGCCAGCAGTGAAGCAAGTAAATATGGCTACACCTTC. Translated, it gives CASSEASKYGYTF.

The chain joins TRBV27 to TRBJ2-7, with D unclear. Trimming cost V 7 bases and J 3 bases, with 16 bases left between them. This CDR3 has 14 amino acids. Per the germline V gene, CDR1 is MNHEY and CDR2 is SMNVEV (reference sequence). CDR3 region: CASKQGRMFYEQYF. In nucleotides, the CDR3 is TGTGCCAGCAAACAAGGACGTATGTTCTACGAGCAGTACTTC.

This clonotype has only a few counts. The rearrangement links TRBV7-9 to TRBJ2-3, with D perhaps TRBD2 (5 bases). The CDR3 contains 15 residues. V was pared by 5 bases and J by 0 bases, with 12 bases between. From germline, CDR1 is SEHNR and CDR2 FQNEAQ (reference sequence). CDR3 sequence: CASSPGSLSTDTQYF. The CDR3 coding sequence is TGTGCCAGCAGCCCGGGATCACTTAGCACAGATACGCAGTATTTT. Using reference TRBV7-9 and TRBJ2-3 for the parts outside the CDR3, the full variable domain is DTGVSQNPRHKITKRGQNVTFRCDPISEHNRLYWYRQTLGQGPEFLTYFQNEAQLEKSRLLSDRFSAERPKGSFSTLEIQRTEQGDSAMYLCASSPGSLSTDTQYFGPGTRLTVL.

This chain uses TRBV6-6 with TRBJ1-1; no reliable D call. Germline V gene sequence: CDR1 MNHNY, CDR2 SVGAGI (reference sequence). The CDR3 is 13 amino acids. Deletions cut 3 bases from V and 3 bases from J, with 8 bases between. CDR3 nucleotide sequence: TGTGCCAGCAGTTATGTGTTGGACACTGAAGCTTTCTTT. It encodes CASSYVLDTEAFF.

The sample holds a few counts of this clonotype. V is TRBV4-3 and J is TRBJ2-7; a possible D gene is TRBD1 (5 bases). Trimming took off 0 bases at V and 2 bases at J, with 8 bases between the two ends. The CDR3 length is 14 residues. Germline loops: CDR1 LGHNA, CDR2 YSLEER. The CDR3 DNA reads as TGCGCCAGCAGCCAAGAGCTGGGGCCCTACGAGCAGTACTTC. It translates to CASSQELGPYEQYF.

This clonotype was observed many times. The chain joins TRBV7-2 to TRBJ2-3; D may be TRBD2 (5 bases). The V end lost 10 bases, the J end lost 6 bases, and 8 bases lay between the germline ends. Germline V gene data show CDR1 as SGHTA and CDR2 as FQGNSA. This CDR3 spans 10 amino acids. CDR3 loop: CATSGDTQYF. The CDR3 DNA follows: TGTGCCACCTCGGGGGATACGCAGTATTTT.

The chain links TRBV4-3 to TRBJ2-3; D is tentatively TRBD1 or TRBD2 (6 bases each). V lost 0 bases and J lost 4, with 17 bases in between. The germline CDR1 and CDR2 sequences are LGHNA and YSLEER. The CDR3 sequence is 17 residues long. CDR3 DNA sequence: TGCGCCAGCAGCCAAGATTCGGGGGCCTTGTTGTCAGATACGCAGTATTTT. Residues: CASSQDSGALLSDTQYF.

The chain is built from TRBV5-8 and TRBJ1-2, with 8 bases that match TRBD1. The J segment lost 9 bases and the V segment lost 0 bases, leaving 1 base of the junction unmatched. The germline V gene has CDR1 SGHTS and CDR2 YDEGEE. CDR3 length equals 12 residues. DNA for the CDR3: TGTGCCAGCAGCTTGGGGACAGGGAGCTACACCTTC. The encoded protein is CASSLGTGSYTF. Full variable domain (missing parts from reference TRBV5-8 and TRBJ1-2): EAGVTQSPTHLIKTRGQQATLRCSPISGHTSVYWYQQALGLGLQFLLWYDEGEERNRGNFPPRFSGRQFPNYSSELNVNALELEDSALYLCASSLGTGSYTFGSGTRLTVV.

This clonotype has a handful of counts. The CDR3 bases are TGCGCCAGCAGCCAAGATAGGGGGGGCGACACAGATACGCAGTATTTT. This sequence encodes CASSQDRGGDTDTQYF. V usage is TRBV4-3 and J usage is TRBJ2-3, with a possible D match to TRBD2 (7 bases). The germline V and J ends were trimmed by 0 bases and 2 bases, with 12 bases remaining between them. The CDR3 is made up of 16 amino acids. CDR1 and CDR2 (germline): LGHNA, YSLEER.

The chain links TRBV6-6 to TRBJ1-1; no clear D gene. The V gene lost 5 bases and the J gene lost 11 bases, with 18 bases spanning the gap. The CDR3 contains 13 residues. Germline assignment: CDR1 MNHNY and CDR2 SVGAGI (reference sequence). CDR3 protein: CASSLGQALRAFF. As DNA, the CDR3 is TGTGCCAGCAGTCTAGGCCAGGCTCTAAGGGCTTTCTTT.

This clonotype was picked up many times. The rearrangement joins TRBV6-2 or TRBV6-3 to TRBJ2-5, with a weak D call TRBD2 (5 bases). CDR3 size: 13 residues. Germline CDR1 MNHEY, CDR2 SVGEGT. V was trimmed by 6 bases and J by 3 bases, leaving 11 bases between them. The CDR3 DNA is TGTGCCAGCAGCCAAGGACTGGAAGAGACCCAGTACTTC. It yields the protein CASSQGLEETQYF.

This clonotype showed up just a few times. The chain couples TRBV5-1 to TRBJ2-1; TRBD2 is a possible D gene (6 bases). From germline, CDR1 is SGHRS and CDR2 YFSETQ. The CDR3 length is 14 residues. V was cut by 7 bases and J by 6 bases, with 17 bases left in between. The DNA for the CDR3 is TGCGCCAGCGACCCCGGCCTAGCGAGCAATGAGCAGTTCTTC. Its protein product is CASDPGLASNEQFF.

This clonotype was counted a few times. The V call is TRBV4-1, the J call TRBJ1-5, with 9 nucleotides matching TRBD1. After removal of 0 bases from V and 2 bases from J, the junction contained 8 bases not matched to a gene. Germline V lookup: CDR1 MGHRA, CDR2 YSYEKL. The CDR3 extends over 18 amino acids. The CDR3 reads CASSQDSGTGTRNQPQHF. DNA for the CDR3: TGCGCCAGCAGCCAAGATTCCGGGACAGGGACTCGCAATCAGCCCCAGCATTTT.

This clonotype was observed a handful of times. V is TRBV27 and J is TRBJ1-6; no definite D call. The germline V gene has CDR1 MNHEY and CDR2 SMNVEV (reference sequence). CDR3 size: 13 residues. Trimming left V 8 bases short and J 4 bases short, with 9 bases between. CDR3 bases: TGTGCCAGCTGTATCCGGTATAATTCACCCCTCCACTTT. Translation gives CASCIRYNSPLHF.

This rearrangement joins TRBV6-5 to TRBJ2-5, with D hard to call. CDR3 size: 14 residues. CDR1 and CDR2 (germline): MNHEY, SVGAGI. Trimming left V 2 bases short and J 11 bases short, with 18 bases between. The CDR3 region has the DNA TGTGCCAGCAGTTACGACGCAGTGAGCAATGAGCAGTACTTC. Encoded protein: CASSYDAVSNEQYF.

Remarks on this clonotype: This may stem from a read error, because a much larger clone lies one nucleotide away. The V call is TRBV2, the J call TRBJ2-3; D gene unclear. This CDR3 is built from 10 residues. V gave up 8 bases and J gave up 2 bases, with 2 bases separating them. CDR1 SNHLY and CDR2 FYNNEI come from the germline V gene. CDR3 sequence reads: CASDTDTQYF. The CDR3, as DNA: TGTGCCAGCGACACAGATACGCAGTATTTT.